What follows are 13 T cell receptor beta chains derived from one specimen sequenced in a study of blood T cell repertoires in COVID-19. Generated by immunoSEQ multiplex PCR, the TCRdb table keeps only in-frame clones and is missing some. The sample carries some 150,000 clones, approximately 91% recorded once. The sequencing input was peripheral blood. The receptors were gathered from a human donor in a cohort sampled during active COVID-19.

This chain links TRBV7-2 with TRBJ2-3; D is possibly TRBD2 (6 bases). In germline, CDR1 is SGHTA, CDR2 FQGNSA. V shed 1 base and J shed 6 bases, with 17 bases lying between them. This CDR3 has 16 amino acids. The CDR3 coding sequence is TGTGCCAGCAGCTTAGATCGCGGGGTAACCACGGATACGCAGTATTTT. This gives the protein CASSLDRGVTTDTQYF. The entire variable domain, with the rest obtained from reference TRBV7-2 and TRBJ2-3, is as follows: GAGVSQSPSNKVTEKGKDVELRCDPISGHTALYWYRQSLGQGLEFLIYFQGNSAPDKSGLPSDRFSAERTGGSVSTLTIQRTQQEDSAVYLCASSLDRGVTTDTQYFGPGTRLTVL.

The chain joins TRBV28 to TRBJ1-6, with 7 bases lining up with TRBD1. CDR3 length: 15 residues. V gave up 2 bases and J gave up 10 bases; unmatched junction bases: 8. The germline V gene has CDR1 MDHEN and CDR2 SYDVKM. The CDR3: CASSLGTAMVSPLHF. For the CDR3, the DNA is TGTGCCAGCAGTTTAGGGACAGCAATGGTATCACCCCTCCACTTT.

V is TRBV7-2 and J is TRBJ2-7, with 10 bases matching TRBD2. Germline lookup yields CDR1 SGHTA and CDR2 FQGNSA. J was trimmed by 2 bases and V by 1 base; bases with no gene match: 14. CDR3 length equals 19 residues. Here the CDR3 reads CASSLVVTSGELGPYEQYF. CDR3 in DNA: TGTGCCAGCAGCTTAGTAGTCACTAGCGGGGAGTTGGGGCCCTACGAGCAGTACTTC.

The chain recombines TRBV12-3 or TRBV12-4 with TRBJ1-1; D gene uncertain. This CDR3 comprises 12 residues. The V and J ends lost 2 bases and 10 bases respectively, with 11 bases between them. DNA of the CDR3: TGTGCCAGCAGTTTAAGCCAAGGAGGAGCTTTCTTT. Its translation: CASSLSQGGAFF.

The chain couples TRBV27 to TRBJ2-7; 11 bases match TRBD2. Trimming removed 7 bases from V and 1 base from J; junction bases left unmatched: 9. The CDR3 covers 16 residues. Germline values: CDR1 MNHEY, CDR2 SMNVEV (reference sequence). The CDR3 nucleotides are TGTGCCAGCACCTTATTGGGACTAGCGGAGTCCTACGAGCAGTACTTC. This encodes CASTLLGLAESYEQYF.

The chain combines TRBV18 with TRBJ1-1; D perhaps matches TRBD1 (6 bases). V dropped 0 bases and J dropped 0 bases, with 17 bases sitting between them. In germline, CDR1 is KGHSH, CDR2 LQKENI. The CDR3 has 18 amino acids. The CDR3, as DNA: TGTGCCAGCTCACCACCGGAATACGGGGGGCAAATGAACACTGAAGCTTTCTTT. Its translation: CASSPPEYGGQMNTEAFF.

The gene calls are TRBV2 and TRBJ1-5; a possible D gene is TRBD1 (6 bases). V was shortened by 6 bases and J by 6 bases, with 18 bases between the two germline ends. Germline CDR1 and CDR2: SNHLY and FYNNEI. The CDR3 spans 15 residues. The CDR3 region is CASRTGGGLGQPQHF. CDR3 DNA sequence: TGTGCCAGCAGGACCGGGGGGGGGCTGGGTCAGCCCCAGCATTTT. The whole variable domain, filled in from reference TRBV2 and TRBJ1-5, reads EPEVTQTPSHQVTQMGQEVILRCVPISNHLYFYWYRQILGQKVEFLVSFYNNEISEKSEIFDDQFSVERPDGSNFTLKIRSTKLEDSAMYFCASRTGGGLGQPQHFGDGTRLSIL.

This sequence joins TRBV11-3 and TRBJ2-3, with D uncertain. Trimming stripped 1 base from V and 4 bases from J, with 6 bases between. CDR3 size: 13 residues. Germline assignment: CDR1 SGHNT and CDR2 YENEEA. The CDR3 DNA sequence: TGTGCCAGCAGCTTAGCGGGTGCAGATACGCAGTATTTT. It is translated as CASSLAGADTQYF.

A single count supports this clone. The J gene is TRBJ2-5, the V gene TRBV6-5; TRBD2 might be the D (6 bases). Trimming left V 2 bases short and J 8 bases short, with 9 bases between. Germline CDR1 reads MNHEY; CDR2 reads SVGAGI. CDR3 length: 12 amino acids. This CDR3 is CASSYRGGTQYF. The CDR3 DNA is TGTGCCAGCAGTTACAGGGGAGGAACCCAGTACTTC.

The chain couples TRBV11-1 to TRBJ2-3; the match to TRBD1 covers 8 bases. Trimming removed 3 bases from V and 0 bases from J; junction bases left unmatched: 2. This CDR3 is built from 15 residues. In germline, CDR1 is SGHAT, CDR2 FQDESV (reference sequence). The CDR3 sequence: CASSFRTGSTDTQYF. The CDR3 nucleotides read TGTGCCAGCAGCTTCCGGACAGGGAGCACAGATACGCAGTATTTT.

The chain uses TRBV28 and TRBJ2-7; 7 nucleotides match TRBD1. The junction had 2 bases not matched to a gene; V was cut back by 0 bases and J by 0 bases. Germline CDR1 and CDR2: MDHEN and SYDVKM. This CDR3 has 15 residues. The CDR3 spells CASSLWDRPSYEQYF. The CDR3 nucleotides read TGTGCCAGCAGTTTATGGGACAGGCCCTCCTACGAGCAGTACTTC. Full variable domain (outside the CDR3, taken from reference TRBV28 and TRBJ2-7): DVKVTQSSRYLVKRTGEKVFLECVQDMDHENMFWYRQDPGLGLRLIYFSYDVKMKEKGDIPEGYSVSREKKERFSLILESASTNQTSMYLCASSLWDRPSYEQYFGPGTRLTVT.

The chain employs TRBV7-9 and TRBJ2-1; 8 bases align to TRBD2. J gave up 14 bases and V 5 bases, and 8 bases lay outside the gene matches. CDR1 SEHNR and CDR2 FQNEAQ come from the germline V gene (reference sequence). The length of the CDR3 is 12 residues. Written as DNA, the CDR3 is TGTGCCAGCAGCGGAGGGGTCGGGGGGGAGTTCTTC. Protein product: CASSGGVGGEFF. The full variable domain, its missing parts supplied by reference TRBV7-9 and TRBJ2-1, is DTGVSQNPRHKITKRGQNVTFRCDPISEHNRLYWYRQTLGQGPEFLTYFQNEAQLEKSRLLSDRFSAERPKGSFSTLEIQRTEQGDSAMYLCASSGGVGGEFFGPGTRLTVL.

This chain uses TRBV6-5 with TRBJ1-1; D is ambiguous. The V end lost 5 bases, the J end lost 3 bases, and 10 bases lay between the germline ends. The CDR3 runs to 13 residues. Germline V gene sequence: CDR1 MNHEY, CDR2 SVGAGI. The CDR3 bases are TGTGCCAGCAGTAGGCAGGCAGACACTGAAGCTTTCTTT. This gives the protein CASSRQADTEAFF.